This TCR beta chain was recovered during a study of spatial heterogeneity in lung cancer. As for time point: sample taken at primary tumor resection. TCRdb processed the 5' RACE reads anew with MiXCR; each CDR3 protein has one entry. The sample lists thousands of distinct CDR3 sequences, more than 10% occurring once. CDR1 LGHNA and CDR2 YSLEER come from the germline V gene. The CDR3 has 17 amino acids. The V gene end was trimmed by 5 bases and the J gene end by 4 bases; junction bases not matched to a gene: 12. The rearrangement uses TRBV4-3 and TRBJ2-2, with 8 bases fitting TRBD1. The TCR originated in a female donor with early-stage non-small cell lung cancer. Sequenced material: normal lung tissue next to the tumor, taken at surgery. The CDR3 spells CASSFTAGGTGTGELFF. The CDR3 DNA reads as TGCGCCAGCAGCTTCACGGCAGGGGGCACCGGCACCGGGGAGCTGTTTTTT.